This entry lists 23 T cell receptor beta chains sequenced from one sample in a study of identical twins. TCRdb called the 5' RACE reads again in MiXCR, with one record for every CDR3 protein. This table has 400,000 or so distinct CDR3 sequences, 9% to 10% appearing once. The source material was naive T cells sorted from blood. The receptors were gathered from a woman aged 45-65 years in good health.

This clonotype was seen many times. J is TRBJ1-5 and V is TRBV3-1; D is undetermined. The germline V and J ends were trimmed by 0 bases and 4 bases, with 1 base remaining between them. This CDR3 is built from 12 residues. Germline assignment: CDR1 LGHDT and CDR2 YNNKEL (reference sequence). The CDR3 DNA follows: TGTGCCAGCAGCCAAGAGAATCAGCCCCAGCATTTT. This sequence encodes CASSQENQPQHF.

This clonotype has just a few counts. This rearrangement joins TRBV7-9 to TRBJ2-1; 10 nucleotides align to TRBD2. Germline V gives CDR1 SEHNR, CDR2 FQNEAQ (reference sequence). The CDR3 spans 13 residues. V dropped 1 base and J dropped 10; count of bases not matched to a gene: 1. Here the CDR3 DNA reads TGTGCCAGCAGCTTAGTGACTAGCGGGGAGCAGTTCTTC. Amino acid sequence: CASSLVTSGEQFF.

This sequence joins TRBV6-5 and TRBJ1-2, with no clear D. The CDR3 sequence is 12 residues long. The germline V and J ends were trimmed by 4 bases and 5 bases, with 8 bases remaining between them. From germline, CDR1 is MNHEY and CDR2 SVGAGI. The CDR3 protein is CASSSPPYGYTF. The CDR3 coding sequence is TGTGCCAGCAGTTCCCCACCATATGGCTACACCTTC.

This clonotype was observed at least ten times. This chain uses TRBV29-1 with TRBJ1-2; TRBD1 aligns across 11 bases. From germline, CDR1 is SQVTM and CDR2 ANQGSEA. V dropped 4 bases and J dropped 8; count of bases not matched to a gene: 9. The CDR3 consists of 14 residues. The CDR3 loop is CSVVGQGAVGGYTF. In nucleotides, the CDR3 is TGCAGCGTTGTTGGACAGGGGGCGGTCGGAGGCTACACCTTC.

The V call is TRBV20-1, the J call TRBJ2-3; D gene ambiguous. Germline V lookup: CDR1 DFQATT, CDR2 SNEGSKA (reference sequence). V lost 7 bases, J lost 4 bases, and 9 bases lay in between. The CDR3 is made up of 11 amino acids. The chain's CDR3 is CSVVGPDTQYF. DNA for the CDR3: TGCAGTGTGGTTGGCCCAGATACGCAGTATTTT.

The chain couples TRBV20-1 to TRBJ2-1; 15 nucleotides align to TRBD2. In germline, CDR1 is DFQATT, CDR2 SNEGSKA (reference sequence). The CDR3 sequence is 19 residues long. Germline trimming cut 3 bases from V and 7 bases from J; bases unmatched to any gene: 16. The CDR3 DNA follows: TGCAGTGCTAGGGGCGGGACTAGCGGGAGGAATTTAGATCCTAATGAGCAGTTCTTC. Its protein is CSARGGTSGRNLDPNEQFF.

This clonotype was counted only a few times. The chain links TRBV5-1 to TRBJ2-7; 7 bases are shared with TRBD1. Looked up from germline, CDR1 is SGHRS and CDR2 is YFSETQ. CDR3 length equals 14 residues. V was pared by 2 bases and J by 5 bases, with 7 bases of the junction left unmatched. Here the CDR3 reads CASSFGAGGNEQYF. As DNA, the CDR3 is TGCGCCAGCAGCTTCGGGGCAGGGGGAAACGAGCAGTACTTC.

Only a few counts were recorded for this clonotype. The chain recombines TRBV29-1 with TRBJ2-5; TRBD2 matches 7 bases. The CDR3 length is 13 residues. Germline CDR1 is SQVTM and CDR2 is ANQGSEA. V lost 8 bases and J lost 5; bases outside the gene matches: 11. The chain's CDR3 is CSNLPWGGETQYF. As DNA, the CDR3 is TGCAGCAACCTACCGTGGGGGGGGGAGACCCAGTACTTC.

This chain joins TRBV30 and TRBJ2-7; no clear D gene. Between the trimmed V and J ends, which lost 1 base and 6 bases, there was a span of 4 bases. Germline loops: CDR1 GTSNPN, CDR2 SVGIG (reference sequence). The CDR3 has 10 amino acids. The CDR3 sequence is CAWSAAEQYF. The CDR3 region has the DNA TGTGCCTGGAGTGCAGCCGAGCAGTACTTC. Based on the CDR3 plus reference TRBV30 and TRBJ2-7, the full variable domain is SQTIHQWPATLVQPVGSPLSLECTVEGTSNPNLYWYRQAAGRGLQLLFYSVGIGQISSEVPQNLSASRPQDRQFILSSKKLLLSDSGFYLCAWSAAEQYFGPGTRLTVT.

Points on this clonotype: A read error may account for a junction end that differs from germline. J is TRBJ2-7 and V is TRBV27, with D perhaps given as TRBD1 or TRBD2 (5 bases each). Germline values: CDR1 MNHEY, CDR2 SMNVEV (reference sequence). This CDR3 region has 13 residues. CDR3 protein: CASSLRGPYDQYF. The DNA for the CDR3 is TGTGCCAGCAGTTTACGGGGACCCTACGACCAGTACTTC.

This clonotype was seen more than once but under ten times. This sequence joins TRBV6-5 and TRBJ1-2; 8 nucleotides agree with TRBD1. Germline V gene sequence: CDR1 MNHEY, CDR2 SVGAGI. The CDR3 sequence is 13 residues long. The V segment lost 5 bases and the J segment 4 bases; nucleotides outside the gene matches: 3. CDR3 in amino acids: CASSRDRFYGYTF. CDR3 coding DNA: TGTGCCAGCAGTCGGGACAGGTTCTATGGCTACACCTTC.

The chain has TRBV6-1 and TRBJ2-6; a possible D gene is TRBD1 (6 bases). Trimming cost V 6 bases and J 1 base, with 10 bases left between them. The CDR3 is 15 amino acids. The germline V gene encodes CDR1 MNHNS and CDR2 SASEGT. The CDR3 DNA follows: TGTGCCAGCAGGGTAACAGGGTCTGGGGCCAACGTCCTGACTTTC. It yields the protein CASRVTGSGANVLTF.

This clonotype was counted many times. The genes are TRBV24-1 and TRBJ2-1; D unclear. The CDR3 spans 14 residues. V dropped 2 bases and J dropped 10 bases, with 14 bases sitting between them. Germline V CDR1 and CDR2: KGHDR, SFDVKD. The CDR3 DNA is TGTGCCACCAGTGATTCCCTCCCTTTTGCAGAGCAGTTCTTC. This encodes CATSDSLPFAEQFF.

The CDR3, as DNA: TGTGCCAGCACCCGGGAGGGTCTGAACACTGAAGCTTTCTTT. Residues: CASTREGLNTEAFF. The chain carries TRBV12-3 or TRBV12-4 and TRBJ1-1; D is undetermined. There are 14 residues in the CDR3. The ends were cut back, 7 bases at V and 0 bases at J, with 12 bases in the middle.

This clonotype was counted only a few times. The V gene is TRBV9, the J gene TRBJ2-1; D remains ambiguous. The V gene lost 3 bases and the J gene lost 8 bases, with 12 bases spanning the gap. CDR3 length equals 13 residues. Germline-derived CDR1 and CDR2 are SGDLS and YYNGEE. CDR3 DNA sequence: TGTGCCAGCAGCGAAATCTCTCGGCATGAGCAGTTCTTC. Translated: CASSEISRHEQFF.

The chain joins TRBV6-6 to TRBJ2-7, with 9 bases matching TRBD2. Germline assignment: CDR1 MNHNY and CDR2 SVGAGI (reference sequence). This CDR3 spans 14 amino acids. V lost 5 bases and J lost 3; bases outside the gene matches: 5. The CDR3 coding sequence is TGTGCCAGCAGTAGCGGGACTAGCTTCTACGAGCAGTACTTC. As protein: CASSSGTSFYEQYF.

This sequence joins TRBV7-3 and TRBJ2-5; D is uncertain. The germline V gene encodes CDR1 SGHTA and CDR2 FQGTGA. The CDR3 spans 12 residues. The ends were cut back, 4 bases at V and 7 bases at J, with 10 bases in the middle. The CDR3, as DNA: TGTGCCAGCAGCTATGATTTTGGGACCCAGTACTTC. This gives the protein CASSYDFGTQYF.

CDR3 DNA: TGTGCCAGCAGTTACCCTTTGACGGCTGTTTCTGGAAACACCATATATTTT. Translated: CASSYPLTAVSGNTIYF. The chain links TRBV6-2 or TRBV6-3 to TRBJ1-3, with D unresolved. Germline CDR1 is MNHEY and CDR2 is SVGEGT. The CDR3 covers 17 residues. Trimming took 2 bases from V and 1 from J, leaving 15 bases between them.

This clonotype has a handful of counts. The chain joins TRBV20-1 to TRBJ2-7; D might be TRBD2 (6 bases). The CDR3 has 13 residues. Germline loops: CDR1 DFQATT, CDR2 SNEGSKA (reference sequence). Written as DNA, the CDR3 is TGCAGCCCCAGGCTCCTGGGAGGTTACGAGCAGTACTTC. Translating it yields CSPRLLGGYEQYF.

The chain links TRBV15 to TRBJ2-7, with 7 bases lining up with TRBD1. V shed 4 bases, J shed 3 bases, and the junction held 9 bases outside the gene matches. Germline loops: CDR1 LNHNV, CDR2 YYDKDF (reference sequence). The CDR3 length is 15 residues. The CDR3 here is CATSTHRGANYEQYF. The CDR3 DNA is TGTGCCACCAGCACTCACAGGGGAGCCAACTACGAGCAGTACTTC. The whole variable domain, filled in from reference TRBV15 and TRBJ2-7, reads DAMVIQNPRYQVTQFGKPVTLSCSQTLNHNVMYWYQQKSSQAPKLLFHYYDKDFNNEADTPDNFQSRRPNTSFCFLDIRSPGLGDTAMYLCATSTHRGANYEQYFGPGTRLTVT.

Only a few counts were recorded for this clonotype. The chain couples TRBV2 to TRBJ1-5; D possibly corresponds to TRBD1 (5 bases). V lost 1 base and J lost 3, with 7 bases in between. Germline-derived CDR1 and CDR2 are SNHLY and FYNNEI. This CDR3 has 14 residues. CDR3 sequence reads: CASSEGGVNQPQHF. CDR3 DNA: TGTGCCAGCAGTGAAGGGGGGGTCAATCAGCCCCAGCATTTT.

This clonotype came up many times. This rearrangement joins TRBV29-1 to TRBJ1-5, with D unclear. The CDR3 sequence is 13 residues long. Trimming cost V 2 bases and J 1 base, with 6 bases left between them. Germline V CDR1 and CDR2: SQVTM, ANQGSEA. The CDR3 DNA is TGCAGCGTTGAATTGGGAAGCAATCAGCCCCAGCATTTT. Translated, it gives CSVELGSNQPQHF.

For this clonotype: The junction and the germline gene differ at one end; a read error may be behind it. V and J are TRBV20-1 and TRBJ2-5; 7 bases match TRBD1. CDR1 DFQATT and CDR2 SNEGSKA come from the germline V gene (reference sequence). The CDR3 loop spans 14 amino acids. This CDR3 reads CSARLDRDQAGNHF. In DNA form, the CDR3 reads TGCAGTGCTAGGCTTGACAGGGACCAGGCCGGGAACCACTTC.